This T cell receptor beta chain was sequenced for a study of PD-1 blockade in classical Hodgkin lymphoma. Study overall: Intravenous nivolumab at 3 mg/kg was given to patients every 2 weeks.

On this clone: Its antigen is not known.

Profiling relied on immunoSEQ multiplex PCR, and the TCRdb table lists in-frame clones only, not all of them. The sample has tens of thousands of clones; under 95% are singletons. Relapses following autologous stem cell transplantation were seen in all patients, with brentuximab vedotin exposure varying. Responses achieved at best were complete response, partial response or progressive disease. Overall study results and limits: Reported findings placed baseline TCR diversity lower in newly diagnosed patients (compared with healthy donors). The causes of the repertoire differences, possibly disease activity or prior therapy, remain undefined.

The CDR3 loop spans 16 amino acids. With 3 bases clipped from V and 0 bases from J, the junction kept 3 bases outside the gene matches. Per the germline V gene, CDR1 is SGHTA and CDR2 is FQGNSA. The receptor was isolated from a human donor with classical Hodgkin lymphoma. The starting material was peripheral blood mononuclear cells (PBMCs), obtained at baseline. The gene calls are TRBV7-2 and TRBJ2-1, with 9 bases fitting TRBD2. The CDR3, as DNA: TGTGCCAGCAGCTTTGTTAGCGGGAGCTCCTACAATGAGCAGTTCTTC. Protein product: CASSFVSGSSYNEQFF.